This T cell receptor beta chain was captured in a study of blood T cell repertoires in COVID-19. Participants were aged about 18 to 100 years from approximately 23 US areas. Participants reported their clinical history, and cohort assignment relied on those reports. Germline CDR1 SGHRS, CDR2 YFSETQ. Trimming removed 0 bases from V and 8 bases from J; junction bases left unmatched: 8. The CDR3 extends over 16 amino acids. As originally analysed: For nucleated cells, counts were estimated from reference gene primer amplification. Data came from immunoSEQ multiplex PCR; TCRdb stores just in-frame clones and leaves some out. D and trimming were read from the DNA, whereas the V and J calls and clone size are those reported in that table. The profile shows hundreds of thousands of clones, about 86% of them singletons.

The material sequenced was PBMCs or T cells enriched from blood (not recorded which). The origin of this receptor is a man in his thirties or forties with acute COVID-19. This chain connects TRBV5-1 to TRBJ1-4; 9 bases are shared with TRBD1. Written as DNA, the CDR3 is TGCGCCAGCAGCTTGGCGTTGGGGACAGGGTACGAAAAACTGTTTTTT. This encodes CASSLALGTGYEKLFF.